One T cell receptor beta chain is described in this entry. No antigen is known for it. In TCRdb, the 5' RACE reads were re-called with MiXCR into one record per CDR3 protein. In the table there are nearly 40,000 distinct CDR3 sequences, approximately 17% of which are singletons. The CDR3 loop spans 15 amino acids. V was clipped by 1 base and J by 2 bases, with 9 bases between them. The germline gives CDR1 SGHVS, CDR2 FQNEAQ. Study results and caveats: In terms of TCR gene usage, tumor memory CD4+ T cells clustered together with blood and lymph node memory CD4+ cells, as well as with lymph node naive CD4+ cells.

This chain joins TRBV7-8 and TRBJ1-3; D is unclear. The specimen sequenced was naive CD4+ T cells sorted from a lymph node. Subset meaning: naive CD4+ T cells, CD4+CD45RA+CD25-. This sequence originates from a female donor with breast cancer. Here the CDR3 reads CASSLVAPPGNTIYF. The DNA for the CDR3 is TGTGCCAGCAGCTTAGTCGCTCCCCCTGGAAACACCATATATTTT.